What follows are 2 T cell receptor beta chains derived from one specimen sequenced in a study of blood T cell repertoires in COVID-19. Profiled with immunoSEQ multiplex PCR; TCRdb holds only in-frame clones, not every one. The sample lists a few hundred thousand clones; around 90% were seen once. Material: peripheral blood. The receptors were sampled from a woman in her seventies with active or convalescent COVID-19.

This chain connects TRBV7-2 to TRBJ1-1, with a possible D match to TRBD1 (5 bases). Deletions cut 7 bases from V and 4 bases from J, with 19 bases between. The CDR3 runs 15 residues. CDR1 is SGHTA and CDR2 is FQGNSA in the germline V gene. The CDR3 here is CASKLTSDKGTEAFF. In DNA form, the CDR3 reads TGTGCCAGCAAGCTTACTTCGGACAAGGGCACTGAAGCTTTCTTT. The whole variable domain, filled in from reference TRBV7-2 and TRBJ1-1, reads GAGVSQSPSNKVTEKGKDVELRCDPISGHTALYWYRQSLGQGLEFLIYFQGNSAPDKSGLPSDRFSAERTGGSVSTLTIQRTQQEDSAVYLCASKLTSDKGTEAFFGQGTRLTVV.

The chain joins TRBV9 to TRBJ2-5; a possible D gene is TRBD2 (5 bases). Germline CDR1 and CDR2: SGDLS and YYNGEE. This CDR3 is built from 14 residues. V gave up 0 bases and J gave up 4 bases, with 10 bases separating them. CDR3 DNA: TGTGCCAGCAGCGTAGGTGAGGGAAGAGAGACCCAGTACTTC. Its protein is CASSVGEGRETQYF.